These 15 T cell receptor beta chains originate from one sample sequenced in a study of T cell responses to AZD1222 COVID-19 vaccine. This table comes from immunoSEQ multiplex PCR, and its TCRdb copy is limited to in-frame clones, with some not included. The sample lists 140,000 to 150,000 clones; approximately 94% were seen once. The sequencing here drew on peripheral blood, taken on day 0 of AZD1222 vaccination. These receptors were taken from an adult in good health.

Written as DNA, the CDR3 is TGTGCCAGCAGTAGAGACAGGCAAGAGACCCAGTACTTC. Protein product: CASSRDRQETQYF. The J gene is TRBJ2-5, the V gene TRBV2; tentative D call: TRBD1 (6 bases). The CDR3 is 13 residues long. Trimming cost V 5 bases and J 2 bases, with 9 bases left between them. Germline assignment: CDR1 SNHLY and CDR2 FYNNEI.

The gene calls are TRBV29-1 and TRBJ1-1, with D unresolved. Trimming stripped 3 bases from V and 0 bases from J, with 2 bases between. This CDR3 spans 11 amino acids. Per germline, CDR1 SQVTM and CDR2 ANQGSEA. The CDR3 DNA follows: TGCAGCGTTGAGGTGAACACTGAAGCTTTCTTT. As protein: CSVEVNTEAFF.

The rearrangement links TRBV7-6 to TRBJ2-2; TRBD2 matches 11 bases. Germline CDR1 and CDR2: SGHVS and FNYEAQ. The CDR3 covers 16 residues. The trim removed 5 bases at V and 5 bases at J, leaving 7 bases unmatched. The CDR3: CASSLWASGGTGELFF. The CDR3 nucleotides are TGTGCCAGCAGCCTGTGGGCTAGCGGGGGGACCGGGGAGCTGTTTTTT.

The CDR3 loop is CASTTGARETNEKLFF. CDR3 coding DNA: TGCGCCAGCACGACAGGGGCGCGCGAGACTAATGAAAAACTGTTTTTT. This chain links TRBV5-1 with TRBJ1-4; 8 bases fit TRBD1. The V segment lost 6 bases and the J segment 2 bases; nucleotides outside the gene matches: 9. This CDR3 region has 16 residues. Germline CDR1 SGHRS, CDR2 YFSETQ.

The gene calls are TRBV24-1 and TRBJ2-5; D might be TRBD2 (6 bases). The CDR3 spans 12 residues. CDR1 and CDR2 from the germline V gene are KGHDR and SFDVKD. V lost 6 bases and J 4 bases, leaving 8 bases between the germline ends. CDR3: CATSQAGETQYF. Written as DNA, the CDR3 is TGTGCCACCAGTCAAGCGGGAGAGACCCAGTACTTC.

This chain uses TRBV11-2 with TRBJ1-1, with D tentatively TRBD1 (5 bases). Germline CDR1 SGHAT, CDR2 FQNNGV. Trimming took off 1 base at V and 1 base at J, with 7 bases between the two ends. The CDR3 length is 14 residues. CDR3 amino acids: CASSLVTGNTEAFF. CDR3 nucleotide sequence: TGTGCCAGCAGCTTAGTCACAGGGAACACTGAAGCTTTCTTT.

V and J are TRBV6-5 and TRBJ1-6; 7 nucleotides align to TRBD1. CDR1 and CDR2 from the germline V gene are MNHEY and SVGAGI. This CDR3 is built from 15 residues. The V segment lost 2 bases and the J segment 5 bases; nucleotides outside the gene matches: 3. CDR3 amino acids: CASSYETGHNSPLHF. CDR3 DNA sequence: TGTGCCAGCAGTTACGAGACAGGGCATAATTCACCCCTCCACTTT.

V gene TRBV2 combines with J gene TRBJ1-5, with D possibly TRBD1 on 6 matching bases. The CDR3 is 14 residues long. The V end was cut by 8 bases, the J end by 0 bases, with 11 bases between. Germline CDR1 is SNHLY and CDR2 is FYNNEI. The CDR3 nucleotides read TGTGCCAGCCGACAGGTCTATAGCAATCAGCCCCAGCATTTT. This codes for CASRQVYSNQPQHF.

The gene calls are TRBV18 and TRBJ1-3; 7 bases are shared with TRBD1. The CDR3 length is 17 residues. Germline V gene sequence: CDR1 KGHSH, CDR2 LQKENI. V was pared by 5 bases and J by 1 base, with 11 bases of the junction left unmatched. This chain's CDR3 is CASSTLGQDQSGNTIYF. The CDR3 bases are TGTGCCAGCTCAACCCTAGGACAGGATCAGTCTGGAAACACCATATATTTT.

This clone was seen only once. V usage is TRBV21-1 and J usage is TRBJ1-5; no DNA check was done on the table's D call, TRBD1. TRBV21-1 is labeled a pseudogene. The CDR3 consists of 15 residues. This chain's CDR3 is CASSKQALSNQPQHF. CDR3 DNA: TGTGCCAGCAGCAAACAGGCACTTAGCAATCAGCCCCAGCATTTT.

The chain recombines TRBV5-3 with TRBJ1-6; D may be TRBD1 (5 bases). TRBV5-3 is recorded as an ORF, its role being uncertain. The CDR3 length is 14 residues. V dropped 5 bases and J dropped 6 bases, with 12 bases sitting between them. For the CDR3, the DNA is TGTGCCAGAAGTTCTGACAGCCTTAATTCACCCCTCCACTTT. Protein product: CARSSDSLNSPLHF.

V is TRBV11-2 and J is TRBJ2-3; 7 bases are a match to TRBD2. CDR3 length: 18 amino acids. V was clipped by 5 bases and J by 6 bases; unmatched bases: 20. Germline V gives CDR1 SGHAT, CDR2 FQNNGV. In nucleotides, the CDR3 is TGTGCCAGCAGCCCGACCTTTTGGGGGGAGGGCCTCTCTGATACGCAGTATTTT. As protein: CASSPTFWGEGLSDTQYF.

The rearrangement uses TRBV11-3 and TRBJ2-2, with a possible D match to TRBD2 (5 bases). From germline, CDR1 is SGHNT and CDR2 YENEEA. The V end lost 5 bases, the J end lost 7 bases, and 14 bases lay between the germline ends. This CDR3 has 14 amino acids. In DNA, the CDR3 is TGTGCCAGCAGCCTGGGATTCAGCGGCGGGGAGCTGTTTTTT. Residues: CASSLGFSGGELFF.

This rearrangement joins TRBV5-4 to TRBJ2-5; 7 bases map to TRBD2. This CDR3 spans 13 amino acids. Germline CDR1 and CDR2: SGHNT and YYREEE (reference sequence). With 4 bases clipped from V and 4 bases from J, the junction kept 4 bases outside the gene matches. CDR3 sequence (DNA): TGTGCCAGCAGCCCATCGGGGGGAGAGACCCAGTACTTC. This gives the protein CASSPSGGETQYF.

The CDR3 region has the DNA TGTGCCAGCAGTATCGATCCGGGGGGGTGGGGTGAGCCGGGACAGGGTGATCGGTGGTACTTC. It translates to CASSIDPGGWGEPGQGDRWYF. The V gene is TRBV27, the J gene TRBJ2-7; D is possibly TRBD1 (9 bases). The germline V gene has CDR1 MNHEY and CDR2 SMNVEV (reference sequence). V was pared by 5 bases and J by 12 bases, with 44 bases between. The CDR3 contains 21 residues.